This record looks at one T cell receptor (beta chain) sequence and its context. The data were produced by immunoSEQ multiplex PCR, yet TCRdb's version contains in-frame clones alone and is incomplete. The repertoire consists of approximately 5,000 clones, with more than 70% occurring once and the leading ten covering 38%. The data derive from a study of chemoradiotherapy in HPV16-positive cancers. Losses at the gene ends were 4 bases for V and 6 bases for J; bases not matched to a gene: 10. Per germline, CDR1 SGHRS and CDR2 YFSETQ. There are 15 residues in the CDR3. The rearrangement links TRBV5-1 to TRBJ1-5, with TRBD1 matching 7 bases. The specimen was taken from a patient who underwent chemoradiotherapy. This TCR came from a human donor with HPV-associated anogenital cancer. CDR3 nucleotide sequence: TGCGCCAGCAGCCCCGAGGGCGACAGGGTTCAGCCCCAGCATTTT. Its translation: CASSPEGDRVQPQHF.